Shown below are 16 T cell receptor beta chains from a single sample sequenced in a study of blood T cell repertoires in COVID-19. Measured with immunoSEQ multiplex PCR; TCRdb has only the in-frame clones, and not every one. The sample shows about 200,000 clones, approximately 88% of them seen only once. Sequencing used peripheral blood. The receptors originated from a man between 40 and 49 years old with acute or convalescent COVID-19.

This clone was seen once. The chain is built from TRBV10-3 and TRBJ2-1; 8 nucleotides match TRBD2. The V gene's germline CDR1 is ENHRY and CDR2 SYGVKD. The length of the CDR3 is 15 residues. J gave up 3 bases and V 4 bases, and 5 bases lay outside the gene matches. CDR3 amino acids: CAISANSGIYNEQFF. The CDR3 region has the DNA TGTGCCATCAGTGCAAATAGCGGGATCTACAATGAGCAGTTCTTC.

The V gene is TRBV6-5, the J gene TRBJ1-1, with D tentatively TRBD1 (6 bases). The CDR3 sequence is 14 residues long. Germline-derived CDR1 and CDR2 are MNHEY and SVGAGI. V gave up 6 bases and J gave up 5 bases, with 16 bases separating them. The CDR3 DNA sequence: TGTGCCAGCAGCCAGACAGGCCGGGGAACTGAAGCTTTCTTT. It is translated as CASSQTGRGTEAFF.

The V call is TRBV6-6, the J call TRBJ1-5; D remains unclear. Germline CDR1 and CDR2: MNHNY and SVGAGI (reference sequence). The CDR3 is 15 residues long. Trimming left V 0 bases short and J 5 bases short, with 11 bases between. The CDR3 reads CASSYSKGGYQPQHF. CDR3 nucleotide sequence: TGTGCCAGCAGTTACTCGAAAGGAGGGTATCAGCCCCAGCATTTT.

DNA of the CDR3: TGTGCCTGGAGTTGGCCAGGTCGGTACGAGCAGTACTTC. The encoded protein is CAWSWPGRYEQYF. The chain carries TRBV30 and TRBJ2-7; D unresolved. This CDR3 comprises 13 residues. Trimming stripped 2 bases from V and 4 bases from J, with 12 bases between. Germline CDR1 is GTSNPN and CDR2 is SVGIG (reference sequence).

Only one count was recorded for this clone. This rearrangement joins TRBV5-1 to TRBJ2-6; D may be TRBD1 (6 bases). Deletions cut 2 bases from V and 4 bases from J, with 13 bases between. The CDR3 contains 16 residues. Germline V gives CDR1 SGHRS, CDR2 YFSETQ. CDR3 bases: TGCGCCAGCAGCTTTTACGGGACAACGGGGGCCAACGTCCTGACTTTC. Translating gives CASSFYGTTGANVLTF.

This chain joins TRBV27 and TRBJ2-3; D might be TRBD2 (6 bases). Deletions cut 5 bases from V and 1 base from J, with 13 bases between. The CDR3 sequence is 15 residues long. CDR1 is MNHEY, CDR2 SMNVEV, per germline (reference sequence). The CDR3 DNA sequence: TGTGCCAGCAGTCCCCGGAAGCGGGGCACAGATACGCAGTATTTT. Protein product: CASSPRKRGTDTQYF.

This clone has a handful of counts. This sequence joins TRBV5-8 and TRBJ2-3; tentative D call: TRBD2 (6 bases). CDR3 length equals 13 residues. Germline V CDR1 and CDR2: SGHTS, YDEGEE. V was shortened by 9 bases and J by 5 bases, with 16 bases between the two germline ends. This CDR3 is CAIRLSGVDTQYF. The CDR3, as DNA: TGTGCCATTAGACTCTCGGGGGTAGATACGCAGTATTTT.

The chain joins TRBV5-4 to TRBJ2-5; 10 bases are a match to TRBD1. Unmatched junction bases numbered 16, after V lost 1 base and J lost 4 bases. The V gene's germline CDR1 is SGHNT and CDR2 YYREEE (reference sequence). The CDR3 extends over 19 amino acids. CDR3 residues: CASSLITFRGDRGTETQYF. The CDR3 bases are TGTGCCAGCAGCTTGATCACGTTTCGGGGGGACAGGGGAACAGAGACCCAGTACTTC.

This sequence joins TRBV10-1 and TRBJ2-2; TRBD1 agrees at 9 bases. The CDR3 is 16 residues long. Trimming cost V 2 bases and J 6 bases; bases outside gene matches: 7. CDR1 and CDR2 (germline): WNHNN, SYGVQD (reference sequence). Here the CDR3 reads CASSEGGQGPSGELFF. The DNA of the CDR3 is TGCGCCAGCAGTGAGGGGGGACAGGGCCCCTCCGGGGAGCTGTTTTTT.

This clone showed up just once. This sequence joins TRBV6-6 and TRBJ1-2, with TRBD1 matching over 10 bases. With 5 bases clipped from V and 6 bases from J, the junction kept 12 bases outside the gene matches. Germline CDR1 and CDR2: MNHNY and SVGAGI (reference sequence). The CDR3 is 16 amino acids. The CDR3 DNA sequence: TGTGCCAGCAGTCCCCGGACAGGGGGTGGAGAAAATGGCTACACCTTC. This translates into CASSPRTGGGENGYTF.

This clone was detected ten times or more. The V call is TRBV19, the J call TRBJ1-5, with a weak D call TRBD1 (5 bases). V was pared by 0 bases and J by 5 bases, with 11 bases between. CDR1 and CDR2 (germline): LNHDA, SQIVND (reference sequence). The length of the CDR3 is 15 residues. CDR3 protein: CASSIETAGYQPQHF. CDR3 bases: TGTGCCAGTAGTATAGAGACGGCAGGGTATCAGCCCCAGCATTTT.

This chain links TRBV7-2 with TRBJ2-7, with 13 bases lining up with TRBD2. Germline V gives CDR1 SGHTA, CDR2 FQGNSA. This CDR3 has 16 amino acids. Trimming cost V 3 bases and J 0 bases; bases outside gene matches: 2. The CDR3, as DNA: TGTGCCAGCAGCTTCGGGACTAGCGGGACCTCCTACGAGCAGTACTTC. It specifies CASSFGTSGTSYEQYF.

This chain connects TRBV7-6 to TRBJ1-1; 8 bases line up with TRBD1. The CDR3 is made up of 15 amino acids. V dropped 5 bases and J dropped 3; count of bases not matched to a gene: 8. CDR1 and CDR2 (germline): SGHVS, FNYEAQ. The CDR3 loop is CASSMSDRGYTEAFF. The CDR3 DNA sequence: TGTGCCAGCAGCATGAGTGACAGGGGTTACACTGAAGCTTTCTTT. Combining the CDR3 with reference TRBV7-6 and TRBJ1-1 gives the whole variable domain GAGVSQSPRYKVTKRGQDVALRCDPISGHVSLYWYRQALGQGPEFLTYFNYEAQQDKSGLPNDRFSAERPEGSISTLTIQRTEQRDSAMYRCASSMSDRGYTEAFFGQGTRLTVV.

The J gene is TRBJ1-5, the V gene TRBV29-1; D uncertain. Per germline, CDR1 SQVTM and CDR2 ANQGSEA. This CDR3 region has 12 residues. Trimming left V 4 bases short and J 5 bases short, with 9 bases between. The CDR3 is CSVGGGDQPQHF. The CDR3 DNA sequence: TGCAGCGTTGGGGGAGGCGATCAGCCCCAGCATTTT.

This clone was seen a single time. The chain recombines TRBV5-1 with TRBJ2-5; D is perhaps TRBD1 (5 bases). Trimming cost V 7 bases and J 2 bases, with 15 bases left between them. CDR1 and CDR2 from the germline V gene are SGHRS and YFSETQ. The CDR3 spans 14 residues. The CDR3 loop reads CASRLGQGQETQYF. In DNA form, the CDR3 reads TGCGCCAGCCGACTCGGACAAGGTCAAGAGACCCAGTACTTC. Combining the CDR3 with reference TRBV5-1 and TRBJ2-5 gives the whole variable domain KAGVTQTPRYLIKTRGQQVTLSCSPISGHRSVSWYQQTPGQGLQFLFEYFSETQRNKGNFPGRFSGRQFSNSRSEMNVSTLELGDSALYLCASRLGQGQETQYFGPGTRLLVL.

A note on this clone: Sequence at one end of the junction differs from germline and may be a read error. V gene TRBV6-6 combines with J gene TRBJ2-1, with 7 bases lining up with TRBD1. Germline lookup yields CDR1 MNHNY and CDR2 SVGAGI (reference sequence). The CDR3 length is 12 residues. The CDR3 region is CASSPTRGLPLF. CDR3 bases: TGTGCCAGCAGCCCCACCAGGGGGTTACCACTCTTC.